The entry below gives a single T cell receptor beta chain sequence along with its context. The data were obtained in a study of blood T cell repertoires in COVID-19. Assay: immunoSEQ multiplex PCR; the TCRdb copy retains only in-frame clones and omits some. In the table there are over 100,000 clones, more than 75% of which are singletons. The specimen sequenced was peripheral blood. This TCR derives from a man aged 50 to 59 with active or convalescent COVID-19.

The CDR3 DNA is TGTGCCAGCAGTGAACAGGGAATAAGCTCCTACGAGCAGTACGTC. Its protein product is CASSEQGISSYEQYV. V usage is TRBV6-1 and J usage is TRBJ2-7, with D tentatively TRBD1 (5 bases). Trimming removed 2 bases from V and 0 bases from J, with 11 bases in between. The CDR3 extends over 15 amino acids. The germline CDR1 and CDR2 sequences are MNHNS and SASEGT.